This T cell receptor beta chain appears in the sequencing data of a study of blood T cell repertoires in COVID-19. On the study more broadly: Whether acute or convalescent, the COVID-19 samples came from the United States, Italy and Spain. In each case, the material was cDNA or gDNA derived from T cells, B-cell-depleted T cells, or PBMCs.

The V gene end was trimmed by 0 bases and the J gene end by 7 bases; junction bases not matched to a gene: 3. The CDR3 runs to 13 residues. Germline assignment: CDR1 SGHVS and CDR2 FQNEAQ. How the authors handled the data: Amplification from reference gene primers served as the basis for estimated nucleated cell counts. The assay was immunoSEQ multiplex PCR, and TCRdb's table has in-frame clones only and misses some. The DNA gave D and trimming, while V, J and clone size come from that table. The data hold approximately 52,000 clones, with approximately 86% observed a single time. The specimen was peripheral blood. The rearrangement joins TRBV7-8 to TRBJ2-7; 7 bases line up with TRBD2. The origin of this receptor is a man in his 60s with acute or convalescent COVID-19. The CDR3 DNA sequence: TGTGCCAGCAGCTTAGCGGGGGAGGGGGAGCAGTACTTC. As protein: CASSLAGEGEQYF.